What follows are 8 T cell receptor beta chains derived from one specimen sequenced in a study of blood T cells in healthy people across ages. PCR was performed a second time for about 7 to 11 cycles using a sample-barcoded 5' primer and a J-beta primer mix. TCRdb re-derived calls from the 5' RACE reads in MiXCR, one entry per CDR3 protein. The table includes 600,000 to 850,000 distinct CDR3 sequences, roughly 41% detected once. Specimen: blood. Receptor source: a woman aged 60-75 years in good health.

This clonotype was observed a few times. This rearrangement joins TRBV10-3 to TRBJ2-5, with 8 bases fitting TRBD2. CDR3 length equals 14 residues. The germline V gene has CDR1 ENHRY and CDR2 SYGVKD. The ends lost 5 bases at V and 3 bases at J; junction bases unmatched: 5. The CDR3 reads CAISIAGQEETQYF. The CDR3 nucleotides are TGTGCCATCAGTATAGCGGGGCAGGAAGAGACCCAGTACTTC.

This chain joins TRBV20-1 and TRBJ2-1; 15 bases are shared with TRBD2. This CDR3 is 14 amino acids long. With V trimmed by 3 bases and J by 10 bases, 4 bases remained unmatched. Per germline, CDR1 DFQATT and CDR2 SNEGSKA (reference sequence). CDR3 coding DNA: TGCAGTGCTAGCGGACTAGCGGGGGGGCCGGAGCAGTTCTTC. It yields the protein CSASGLAGGPEQFF.

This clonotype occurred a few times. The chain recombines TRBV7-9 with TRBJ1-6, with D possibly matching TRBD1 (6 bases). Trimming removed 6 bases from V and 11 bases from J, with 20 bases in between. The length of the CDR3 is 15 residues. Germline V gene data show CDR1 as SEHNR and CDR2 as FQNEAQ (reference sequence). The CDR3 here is CASRPPGDPLTPLHF. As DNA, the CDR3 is TGTGCCAGCAGGCCCCCAGGGGACCCGTTGACACCCCTCCACTTT. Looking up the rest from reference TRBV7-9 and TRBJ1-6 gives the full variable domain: DTGVSQNPRHKITKRGQNVTFRCDPISEHNRLYWYRQTLGQGPEFLTYFQNEAQLEKSRLLSDRFSAERPKGSFSTLEIQRTEQGDSAMYLCASRPPGDPLTPLHFGNGTRLTVT.

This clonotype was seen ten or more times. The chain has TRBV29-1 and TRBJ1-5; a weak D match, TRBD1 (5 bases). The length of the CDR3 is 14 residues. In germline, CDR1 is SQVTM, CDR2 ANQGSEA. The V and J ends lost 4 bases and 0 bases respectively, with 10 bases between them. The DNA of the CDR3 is TGCAGCGTTGCCGGCGGGGGTAGCAATCAGCCCCAGCATTTT. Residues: CSVAGGGSNQPQHF.

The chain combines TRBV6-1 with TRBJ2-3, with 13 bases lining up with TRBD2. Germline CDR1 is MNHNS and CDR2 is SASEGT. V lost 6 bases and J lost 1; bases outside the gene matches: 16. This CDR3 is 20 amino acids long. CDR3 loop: CASRAGLAGASLFRTDTQYF. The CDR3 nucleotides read TGTGCCAGCAGGGCCGGACTAGCGGGAGCATCCCTCTTTCGCACAGATACGCAGTATTTT.

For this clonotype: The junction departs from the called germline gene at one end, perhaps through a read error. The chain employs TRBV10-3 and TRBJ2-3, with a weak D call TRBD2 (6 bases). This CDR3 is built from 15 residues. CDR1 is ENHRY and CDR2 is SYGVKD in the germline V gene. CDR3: CAISDGGTYTDTEYF. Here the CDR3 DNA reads TGTGCCATCAGTGACGGCGGGACCTACACAGATACGGAGTATTTT.

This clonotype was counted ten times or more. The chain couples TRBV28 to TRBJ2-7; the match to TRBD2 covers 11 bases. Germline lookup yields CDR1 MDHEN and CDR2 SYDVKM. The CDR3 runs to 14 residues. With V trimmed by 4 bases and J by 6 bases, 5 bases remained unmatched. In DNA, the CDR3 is TGTGCCAGCAGTTCCCCCGGGACTAGCGGCGAGCAGTACTTC. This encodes CASSSPGTSGEQYF.

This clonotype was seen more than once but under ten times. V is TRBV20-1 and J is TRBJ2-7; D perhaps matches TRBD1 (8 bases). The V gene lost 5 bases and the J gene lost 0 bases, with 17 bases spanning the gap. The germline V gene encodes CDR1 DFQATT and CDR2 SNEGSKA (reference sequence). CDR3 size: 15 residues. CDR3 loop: CSAVTGEGSSYEQYF. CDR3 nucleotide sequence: TGCAGTGCTGTGACAGGGGAGGGTAGCTCCTACGAGCAGTACTTC.